This TCR beta chain came from a study of T-cell memory formation after mild COVID-19. Study overall: In these data, TCR clusters were largely donor specific. Whole-study findings and limits: Day 15 to 85 contracting clones showed balanced CD4/CD8; day 15 to 37 expanders favored CD4+.

5'RACE primed at constant segments yielded TCR alpha and TCR beta cDNA libraries bearing sample barcodes and UMIs. TCRdb independently ran MiXCR on the 5' RACE reads; one entry per CDR3 protein. The table includes about 350,000 distinct CDR3 sequences, roughly an eighth detected once. Germline CDR1 and CDR2: SGHVS and FNYEAQ. With 4 bases clipped from V and 1 base from J, the junction kept 8 bases outside the gene matches. This CDR3 has 17 amino acids. This clonotype was recorded a few times. As yet, its antigen is unknown. The sample taken for sequencing was PBMCs or a T cell subset sorted from them (not recorded which). This TCR derives from a man between 18 and 29 years old who had mild COVID-19 (a few samples of this study predate the infection). Cell type and time point are not known. The chain combines TRBV7-6 with TRBJ2-2; the match to TRBD1 covers 8 bases. The CDR3 spells CASSSKIGTGNTGELFF. The DNA of the CDR3 is TGTGCCAGCAGCTCCAAGATCGGGACAGGGAACACCGGGGAGCTGTTTTTT. Using reference TRBV7-6 and TRBJ2-2 for the parts outside the CDR3, the full variable domain is GAGVSQSPRYKVTKRGQDVALRCDPISGHVSLYWYRQALGQGPEFLTYFNYEAQQDKSGLPNDRFSAERPEGSISTLTIQRTEQRDSAMYRCASSSKIGTGNTGELFFGEGSRLTVL.